This T cell receptor (beta chain) was recorded in a study of cytomegalovirus exposure and HLA in healthy donors. Using immunoSEQ multiplex PCR, the repertoire was profiled, and TCRdb retains in-frame clones only, with some absent. The data contain roughly 62,000 clones, around 94% of them singletons. Deletions cut 4 bases from V and 4 bases from J, with 19 bases between. Per germline, CDR1 SGHAT and CDR2 FQNNGV. This CDR3 region has 16 residues. The sample comprised PBMCs. The receptor comes from a man aged 18 to 30 in good health and CMV-seronegative. J is TRBJ2-5 and V is TRBV11-2, with D possibly TRBD2 on 6 matching bases. The CDR3 sequence: CASSSPEEGVGETQYF. CDR3 in DNA: TGTGCCAGCAGCTCCCCTGAGGAGGGAGTGGGAGAGACCCAGTACTTC.